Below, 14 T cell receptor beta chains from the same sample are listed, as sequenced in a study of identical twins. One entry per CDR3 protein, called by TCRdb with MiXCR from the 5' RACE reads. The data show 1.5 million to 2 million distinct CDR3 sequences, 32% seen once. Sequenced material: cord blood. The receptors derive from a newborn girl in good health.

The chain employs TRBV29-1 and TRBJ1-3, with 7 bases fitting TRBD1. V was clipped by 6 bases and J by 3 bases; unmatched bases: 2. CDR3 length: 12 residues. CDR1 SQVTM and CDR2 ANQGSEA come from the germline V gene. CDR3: CSVQGDGNTIYF. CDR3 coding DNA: TGCAGCGTCCAGGGGGATGGAAACACCATATATTTT. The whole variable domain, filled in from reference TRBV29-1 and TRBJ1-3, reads SAVISQKPSRDICQRGTSLTIQCQVDSQVTMMFWYRQQPGQSLTLIATANQGSEATYESGFVIDKFPISRPNLTFSTLTVSNMSPEDSSIYLCSVQGDGNTIYFGEGSWLTVV.

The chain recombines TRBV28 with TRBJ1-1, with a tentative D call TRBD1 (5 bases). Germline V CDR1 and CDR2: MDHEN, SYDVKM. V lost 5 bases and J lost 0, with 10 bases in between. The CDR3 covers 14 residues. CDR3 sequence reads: CASSIRALNTEAFF. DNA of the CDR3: TGTGCCAGCAGTATCAGGGCTCTGAACACTGAAGCTTTCTTT.

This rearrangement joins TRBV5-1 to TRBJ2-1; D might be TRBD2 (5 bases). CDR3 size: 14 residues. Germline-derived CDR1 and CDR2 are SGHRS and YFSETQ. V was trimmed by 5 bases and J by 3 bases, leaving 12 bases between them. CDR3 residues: CASRIASSYNEQFF. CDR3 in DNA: TGCGCCAGCAGGATTGCTAGCAGCTACAATGAGCAGTTCTTC. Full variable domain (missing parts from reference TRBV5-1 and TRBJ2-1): KAGVTQTPRYLIKTRGQQVTLSCSPISGHRSVSWYQQTPGQGLQFLFEYFSETQRNKGNFPGRFSGRQFSNSRSEMNVSTLELGDSALYLCASRIASSYNEQFFGPGTRLTVL.

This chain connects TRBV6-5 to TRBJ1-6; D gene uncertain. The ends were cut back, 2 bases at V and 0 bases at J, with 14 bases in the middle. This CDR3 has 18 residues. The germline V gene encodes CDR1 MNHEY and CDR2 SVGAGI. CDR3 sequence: CASSYPGDGSSYNSPLHF. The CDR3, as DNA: TGTGCCAGCAGTTACCCGGGAGACGGCAGCTCCTATAATTCACCCCTCCACTTT.

The DNA for the CDR3 is TGTGCCAGCAGTCCTACTAGCTTCGGTTGGGAGCAGTACTTC. Amino acid sequence: CASSPTSFGWEQYF. J is TRBJ2-5 and V is TRBV6-1; TRBD2 might be the D (6 bases). Trimming stripped 5 bases from V and 11 bases from J, with 21 bases between. The CDR3 extends over 14 amino acids. From germline, CDR1 is MNHNS and CDR2 SASEGT.

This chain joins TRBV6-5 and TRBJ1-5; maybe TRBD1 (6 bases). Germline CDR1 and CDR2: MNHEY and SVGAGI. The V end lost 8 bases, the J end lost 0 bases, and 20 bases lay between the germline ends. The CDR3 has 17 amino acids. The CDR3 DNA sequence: TGTGCCAGCCCCGGACAGCCCTACCCTTATAGCAATCAGCCCCAGCATTTT. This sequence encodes CASPGQPYPYSNQPQHF.

DNA of the CDR3: TGTGCCAGCAGCCAATCTCTAGTTTCCAATGAGCAGTACTTC. Protein product: CASSQSLVSNEQYF. The chain joins TRBV3-1 to TRBJ2-1, with no clear D. Near its end, the DNA agrees better with TRBJ2-7, so the J call may be wrong. CDR3 size: 14 residues. The germline V gene encodes CDR1 LGHDT and CDR2 YNNKEL (reference sequence).

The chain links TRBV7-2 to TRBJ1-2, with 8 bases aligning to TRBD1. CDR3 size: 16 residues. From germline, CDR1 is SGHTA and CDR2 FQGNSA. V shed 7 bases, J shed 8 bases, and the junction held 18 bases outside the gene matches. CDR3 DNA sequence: TGTGCCAGCACCCGGGACAGGCCATCCTCGAACCGCGGCTACACCTTC. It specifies CASTRDRPSSNRGYTF.

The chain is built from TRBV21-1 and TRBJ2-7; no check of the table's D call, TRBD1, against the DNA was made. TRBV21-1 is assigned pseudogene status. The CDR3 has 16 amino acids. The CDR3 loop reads CASSKAPGQGAYEQYF. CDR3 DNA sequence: TGTGCCAGCAGCAAAGCCCCAGGACAGGGGGCCTACGAGCAGTACTTC.

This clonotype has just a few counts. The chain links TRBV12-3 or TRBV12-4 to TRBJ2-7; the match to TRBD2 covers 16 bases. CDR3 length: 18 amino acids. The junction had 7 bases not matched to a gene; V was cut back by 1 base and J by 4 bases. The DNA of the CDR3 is TGTGCCAGCAGTTTAGTATTGGGACTAGCGGGAGGGCCTTACGAGCAGTACTTC. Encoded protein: CASSLVLGLAGGPYEQYF.

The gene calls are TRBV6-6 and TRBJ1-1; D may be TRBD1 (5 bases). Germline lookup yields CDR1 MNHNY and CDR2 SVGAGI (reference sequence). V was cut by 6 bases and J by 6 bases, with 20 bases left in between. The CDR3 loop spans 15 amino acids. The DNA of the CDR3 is TGTGCCAGCAGGTCCGAGGAGGGATGGGGCGCTGAAGCTTTCTTT. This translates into CASRSEEGWGAEAFF.

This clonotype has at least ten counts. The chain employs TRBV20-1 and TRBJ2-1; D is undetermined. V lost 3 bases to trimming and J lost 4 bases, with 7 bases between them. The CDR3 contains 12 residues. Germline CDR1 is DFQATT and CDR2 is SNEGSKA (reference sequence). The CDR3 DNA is TGCAGTGCTAGGGACGGGTACAATGAGCAGTTCTTC. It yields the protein CSARDGYNEQFF.

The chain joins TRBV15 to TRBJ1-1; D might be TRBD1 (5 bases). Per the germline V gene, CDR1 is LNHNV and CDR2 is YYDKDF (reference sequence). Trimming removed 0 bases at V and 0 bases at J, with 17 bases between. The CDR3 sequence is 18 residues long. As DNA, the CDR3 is TGTGCCACCAGCAGAGATAATACCCGGCAGGGAATGAACACTGAAGCTTTCTTT. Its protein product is CATSRDNTRQGMNTEAFF. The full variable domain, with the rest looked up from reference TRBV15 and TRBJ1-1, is DAMVIQNPRYQVTQFGKPVTLSCSQTLNHNVMYWYQQKSSQAPKLLFHYYDKDFNNEADTPDNFQSRRPNTSFCFLDIRSPGLGDTAMYLCATSRDNTRQGMNTEAFFGQGTRLTVV.

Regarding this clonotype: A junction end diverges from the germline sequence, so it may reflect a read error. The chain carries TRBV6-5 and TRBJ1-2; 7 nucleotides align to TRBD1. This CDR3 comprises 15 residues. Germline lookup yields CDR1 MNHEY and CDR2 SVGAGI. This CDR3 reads CASRLGGGGNYGCTF. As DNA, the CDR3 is TGTGCCAGCAGGCTAGGAGGGGGCGGTAACTATGGCTGCACCTTC.